The T cell receptor beta chain under discussion was sequenced for a study of T cell repertoires in cytomegalovirus infection. Germline V CDR1 and CDR2: MDHEN, SYDVKM. V lost 6 bases and J lost 2, with 15 bases in between. There are 15 residues in the CDR3. MiXCR was run by TCRdb on the reads, yielding one entry per CDR3 protein. The table includes fewer than 400,000 distinct CDR3 sequences, approximately 18% detected once. The sample holds many counts of this clonotype. Sequenced material: PBMCs. The V call is TRBV28, the J call TRBJ2-3, with D possibly TRBD2 on 5 matching bases. This sequence originates from a human donor in good health (CMV status not recorded). Some clones in this sample may be carry-over from other donors' samples. This CDR3 is CASSEELRATDTQYF. CDR3 DNA: TGTGCCAGCAGCGAGGAGCTGCGGGCCACAGATACGCAGTATTTT.